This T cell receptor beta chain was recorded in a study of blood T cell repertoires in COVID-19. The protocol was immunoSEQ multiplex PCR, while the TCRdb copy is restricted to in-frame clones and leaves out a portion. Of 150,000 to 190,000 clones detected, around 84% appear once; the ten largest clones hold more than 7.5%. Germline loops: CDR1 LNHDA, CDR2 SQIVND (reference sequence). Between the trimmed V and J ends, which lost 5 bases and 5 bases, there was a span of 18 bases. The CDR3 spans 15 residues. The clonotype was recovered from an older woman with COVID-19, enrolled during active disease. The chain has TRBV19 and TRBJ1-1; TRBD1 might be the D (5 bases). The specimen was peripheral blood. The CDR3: CASSPQWGGKTEAFF. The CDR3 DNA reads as TGTGCCAGTAGTCCGCAGTGGGGGGGGAAGACTGAAGCTTTCTTT.